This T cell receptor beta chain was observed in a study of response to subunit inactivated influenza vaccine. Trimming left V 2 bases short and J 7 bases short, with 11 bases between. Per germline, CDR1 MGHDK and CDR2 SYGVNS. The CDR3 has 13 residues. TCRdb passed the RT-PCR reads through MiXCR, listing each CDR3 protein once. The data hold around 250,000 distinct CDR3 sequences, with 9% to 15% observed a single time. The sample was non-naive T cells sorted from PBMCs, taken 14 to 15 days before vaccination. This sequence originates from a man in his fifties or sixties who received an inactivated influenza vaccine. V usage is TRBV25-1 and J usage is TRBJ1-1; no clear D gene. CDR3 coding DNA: TGTGCCAGCAGTGAAGGTCGACGCGGTGAAGCTTTCTTT. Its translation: CASSEGRRGEAFF.